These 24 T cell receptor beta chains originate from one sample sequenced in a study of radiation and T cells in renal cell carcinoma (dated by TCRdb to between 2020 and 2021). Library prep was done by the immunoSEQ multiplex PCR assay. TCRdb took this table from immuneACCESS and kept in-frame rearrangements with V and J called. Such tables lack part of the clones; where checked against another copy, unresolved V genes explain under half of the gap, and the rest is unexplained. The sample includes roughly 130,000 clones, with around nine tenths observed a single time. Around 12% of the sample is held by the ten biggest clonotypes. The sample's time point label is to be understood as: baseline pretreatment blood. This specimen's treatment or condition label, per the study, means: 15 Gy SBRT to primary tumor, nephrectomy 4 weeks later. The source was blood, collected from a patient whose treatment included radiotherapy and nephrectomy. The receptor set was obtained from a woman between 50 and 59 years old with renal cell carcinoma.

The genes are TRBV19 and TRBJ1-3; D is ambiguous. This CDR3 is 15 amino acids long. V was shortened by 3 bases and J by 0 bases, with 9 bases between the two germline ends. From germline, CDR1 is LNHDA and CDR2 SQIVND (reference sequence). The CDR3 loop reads CASSIGESSGNTIYF. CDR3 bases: TGTGCCAGTAGTATCGGGGAAAGCTCTGGAAACACCATATATTTT.

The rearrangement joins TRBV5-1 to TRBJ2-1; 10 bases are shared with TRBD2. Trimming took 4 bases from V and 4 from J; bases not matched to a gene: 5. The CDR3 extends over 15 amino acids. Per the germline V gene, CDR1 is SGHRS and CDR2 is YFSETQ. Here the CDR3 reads CASSPSGGEYNEQFF. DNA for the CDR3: TGCGCCAGCAGCCCTAGCGGGGGTGAATACAATGAGCAGTTCTTC.

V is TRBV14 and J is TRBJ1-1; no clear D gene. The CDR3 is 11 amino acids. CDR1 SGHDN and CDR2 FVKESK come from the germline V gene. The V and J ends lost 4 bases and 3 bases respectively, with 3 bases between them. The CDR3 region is CASSLHTEAFF. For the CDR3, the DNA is TGTGCCAGCAGCCTCCACACTGAAGCTTTCTTT.

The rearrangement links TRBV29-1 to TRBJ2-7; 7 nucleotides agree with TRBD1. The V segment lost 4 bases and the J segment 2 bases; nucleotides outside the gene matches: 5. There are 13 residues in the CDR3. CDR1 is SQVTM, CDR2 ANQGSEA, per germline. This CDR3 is CSVAQGIAYEQYF. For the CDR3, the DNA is TGCAGCGTTGCACAGGGGATAGCCTACGAGCAGTACTTC.

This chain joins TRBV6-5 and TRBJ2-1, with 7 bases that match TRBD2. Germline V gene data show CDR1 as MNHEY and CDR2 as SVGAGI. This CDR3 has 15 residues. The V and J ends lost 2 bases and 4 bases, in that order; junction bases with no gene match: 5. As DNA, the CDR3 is TGTGCCAGCAGTTACCAGGCGGGGGAATACAATGAGCAGTTCTTC. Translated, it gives CASSYQAGEYNEQFF.

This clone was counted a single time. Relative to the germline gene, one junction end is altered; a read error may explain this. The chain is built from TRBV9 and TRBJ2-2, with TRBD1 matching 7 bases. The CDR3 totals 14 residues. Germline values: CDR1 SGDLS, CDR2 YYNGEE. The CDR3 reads CASSVTGNPGELFF. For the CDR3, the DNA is TGTGCCAGCAGCGTGACAGGGAACCCCGGGGAGCTGTTTTTT.

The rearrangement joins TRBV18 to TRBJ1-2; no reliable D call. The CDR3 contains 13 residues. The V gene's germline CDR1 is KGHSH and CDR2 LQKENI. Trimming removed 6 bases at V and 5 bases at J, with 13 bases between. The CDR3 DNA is TGTGCCAGCTCTGGAGGGATGGCTTATGGCTACACCTTC. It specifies CASSGGMAYGYTF.

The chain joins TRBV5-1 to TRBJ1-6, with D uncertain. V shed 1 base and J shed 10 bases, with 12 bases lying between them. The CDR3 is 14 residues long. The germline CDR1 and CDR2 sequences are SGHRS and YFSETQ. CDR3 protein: CASSLWGVESPLHF. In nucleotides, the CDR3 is TGCGCCAGCAGCTTGTGGGGAGTAGAGTCACCCCTCCACTTT.

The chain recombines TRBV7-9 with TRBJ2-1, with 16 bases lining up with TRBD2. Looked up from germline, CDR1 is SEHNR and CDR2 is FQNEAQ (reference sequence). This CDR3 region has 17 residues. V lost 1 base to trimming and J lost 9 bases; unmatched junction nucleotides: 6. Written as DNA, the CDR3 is TGTGCCAGCAGCTTAGTGGGGACTAGCGGGGGGGCCTTTGAGCAGTTCTTC. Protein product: CASSLVGTSGGAFEQFF. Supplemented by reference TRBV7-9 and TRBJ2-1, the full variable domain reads DTGVSQNPRHKITKRGQNVTFRCDPISEHNRLYWYRQTLGQGPEFLTYFQNEAQLEKSRLLSDRFSAERPKGSFSTLEIQRTEQGDSAMYLCASSLVGTSGGAFEQFFGPGTRLTVL.

The chain's CDR3 is CASSLLGTNTEAFF. In DNA form, the CDR3 reads TGTGCCAGCAGCTTACTGGGGACAAACACTGAAGCTTTCTTT. The chain employs TRBV7-6 and TRBJ1-1, with TRBD1 as a possible D gene (6 bases). Germline V gene data show CDR1 as SGHVS and CDR2 as FNYEAQ. The germline V and J ends were trimmed by 2 bases and 2 bases, with 9 bases remaining between them. This CDR3 comprises 14 residues. Filled out from reference TRBV7-6 and TRBJ1-1, the complete variable domain reads GAGVSQSPRYKVTKRGQDVALRCDPISGHVSLYWYRQALGQGPEFLTYFNYEAQQDKSGLPNDRFSAERPEGSISTLTIQRTEQRDSAMYRCASSLLGTNTEAFFGQGTRLTVV.

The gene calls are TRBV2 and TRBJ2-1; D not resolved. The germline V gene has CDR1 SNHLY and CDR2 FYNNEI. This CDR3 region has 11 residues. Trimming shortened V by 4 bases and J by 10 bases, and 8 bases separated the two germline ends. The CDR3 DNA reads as TGTGCCAGCAGTGGCTTTCTCGAGCAGTTCTTC. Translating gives CASSGFLEQFF.

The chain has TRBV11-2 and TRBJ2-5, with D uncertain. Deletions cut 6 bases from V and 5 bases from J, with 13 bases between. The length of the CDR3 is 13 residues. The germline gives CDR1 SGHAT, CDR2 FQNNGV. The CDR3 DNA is TGTGCCAGCAGGAGCCTCCTGGGGGAGACCCAGTACTTC. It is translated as CASRSLLGETQYF.

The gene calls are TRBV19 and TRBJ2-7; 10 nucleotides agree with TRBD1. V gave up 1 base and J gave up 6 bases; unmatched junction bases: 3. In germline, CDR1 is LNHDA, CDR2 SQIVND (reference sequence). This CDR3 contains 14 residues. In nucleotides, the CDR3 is TGTGCCAGTAGTATAGTTGGACAGGGGGTCGAGCAGTACTTC. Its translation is CASSIVGQGVEQYF. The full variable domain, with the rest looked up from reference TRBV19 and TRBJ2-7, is DGGITQSPKYLFRKEGQNVTLSCEQNLNHDAMYWYRQDPGQGLRLIYYSQIVNDFQKGDIAEGYSVSREKKESFPLTVTSAQKNPTAFYLCASSIVGQGVEQYFGPGTRLTVT.

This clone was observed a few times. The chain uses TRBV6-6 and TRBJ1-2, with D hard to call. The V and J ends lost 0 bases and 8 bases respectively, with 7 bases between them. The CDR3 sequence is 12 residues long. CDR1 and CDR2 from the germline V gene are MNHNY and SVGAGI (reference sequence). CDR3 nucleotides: TGTGCCAGCAGTTACTCCGAGGGAGGCTACACCTTC. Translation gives CASSYSEGGYTF.

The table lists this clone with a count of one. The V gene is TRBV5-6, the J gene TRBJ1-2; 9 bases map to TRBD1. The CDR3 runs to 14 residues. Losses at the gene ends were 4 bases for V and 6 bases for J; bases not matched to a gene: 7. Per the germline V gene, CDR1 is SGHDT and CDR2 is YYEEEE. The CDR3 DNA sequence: TGTGCCAGCAGCCCGCTACAGGGGGCGGATGGCTACACCTTC. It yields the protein CASSPLQGADGYTF.

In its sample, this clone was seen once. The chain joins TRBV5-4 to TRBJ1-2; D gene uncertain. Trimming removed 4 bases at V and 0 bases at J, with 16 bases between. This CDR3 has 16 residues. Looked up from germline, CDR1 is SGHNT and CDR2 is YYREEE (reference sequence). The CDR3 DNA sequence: TGTGCCAGCAGCCCCTGGACTTTTTCAGCTAACTATGGCTACACCTTC. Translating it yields CASSPWTFSANYGYTF.

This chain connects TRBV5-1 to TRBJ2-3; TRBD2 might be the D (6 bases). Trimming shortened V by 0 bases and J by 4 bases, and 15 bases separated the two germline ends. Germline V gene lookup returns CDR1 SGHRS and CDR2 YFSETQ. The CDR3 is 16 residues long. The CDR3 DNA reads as TGCGCCAGCAGCTTGGCCGGGAATAGCGGTGCAGATACGCAGTATTTT. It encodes CASSLAGNSGADTQYF.

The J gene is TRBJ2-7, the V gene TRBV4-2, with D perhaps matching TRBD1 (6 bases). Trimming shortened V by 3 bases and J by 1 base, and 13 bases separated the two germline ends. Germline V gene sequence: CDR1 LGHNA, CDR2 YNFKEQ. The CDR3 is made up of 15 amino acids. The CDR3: CASSHPDSLSYEQYF. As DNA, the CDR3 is TGTGCCAGCAGCCATCCGGACAGCCTTTCCTACGAGCAGTACTTC.

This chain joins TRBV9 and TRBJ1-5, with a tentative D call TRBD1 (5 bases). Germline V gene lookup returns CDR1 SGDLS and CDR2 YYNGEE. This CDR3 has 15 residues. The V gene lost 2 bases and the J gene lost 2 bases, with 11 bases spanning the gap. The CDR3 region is CASSVSEGRNQPQHF. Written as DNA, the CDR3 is TGTGCCAGCAGCGTCAGCGAGGGACGCAATCAGCCCCAGCATTTT.

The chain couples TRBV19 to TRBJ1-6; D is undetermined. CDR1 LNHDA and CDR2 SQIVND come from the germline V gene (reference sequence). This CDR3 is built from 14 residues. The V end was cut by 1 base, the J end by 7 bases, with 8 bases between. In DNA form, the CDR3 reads TGTGCCAGTAGTATAGGGCCGCCCAATTCACCCCTCCACTTT. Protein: CASSIGPPNSPLHF.

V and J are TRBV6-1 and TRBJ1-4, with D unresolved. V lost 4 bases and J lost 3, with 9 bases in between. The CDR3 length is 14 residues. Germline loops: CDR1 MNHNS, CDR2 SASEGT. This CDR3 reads CASSVGRANEKLFF. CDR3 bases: TGTGCCAGCAGTGTGGGAAGGGCTAATGAAAAACTGTTTTTT.

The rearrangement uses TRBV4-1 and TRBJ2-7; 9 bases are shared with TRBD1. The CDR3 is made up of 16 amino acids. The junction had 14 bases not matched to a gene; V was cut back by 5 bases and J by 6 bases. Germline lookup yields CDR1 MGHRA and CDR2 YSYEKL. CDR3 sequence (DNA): TGCGCCAGCAGCGGGGTAACGGGACAGGGATCGGCCGAGCAGTACTTC. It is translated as CASSGVTGQGSAEQYF.

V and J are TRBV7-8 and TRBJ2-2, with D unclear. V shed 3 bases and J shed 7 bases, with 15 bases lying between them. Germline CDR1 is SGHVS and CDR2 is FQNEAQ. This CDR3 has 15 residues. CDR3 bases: TGTGCCAGCAGCTTGGGGTCTCCCCGAAACGGGGAGCTGTTTTTT. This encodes CASSLGSPRNGELFF.

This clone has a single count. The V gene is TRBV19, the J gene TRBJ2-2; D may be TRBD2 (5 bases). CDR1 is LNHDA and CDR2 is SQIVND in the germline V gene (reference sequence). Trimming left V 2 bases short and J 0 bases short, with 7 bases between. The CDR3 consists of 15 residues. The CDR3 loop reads CASSISGTNTGELFF. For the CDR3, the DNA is TGTGCCAGTAGTATATCCGGGACGAACACCGGGGAGCTGTTTTTT.